The 8 T cell receptor beta chains below were found in one sample sequenced in a study of prognosis after radiotherapy for stage I lung cancer (dated by TCRdb to the early 2020s). TCRdb shows the sequencer as Illumina HiSeq 3000. Two rounds of multiplex PCR were used to amplify the TCR beta CDR3 region from genomic DNA. The first PCR round used primers specific to each TRBV and TRBJ gene, with sequences filed in Chinese patent CN105087789A. The public reads were reanalyzed by TCRdb: fastp trimming at Q25, MiXCR alignment, in-frame beta chains only. Rows merge per CDR3 protein into single entries with the most common DNA and genes. Present in this sample are tens of thousands of distinct CDR3 sequences, approximately 25% of which were seen just once. In total, the top ten clones hold 25% to 30% of the sample. The specimen was PBMCs, collected before or after stereotactic body radiation therapy (not recorded which). The origin of the receptors is a donor aged 50 or older with non-small cell lung cancer.

Ten or more counts support this clonotype. For the CDR3, the DNA is TGTGCCAGCAGCCTGGGACTGCCCTACGAGCAGTACTTC. Encoded protein: CASSLGLPYEQYF. This chain uses TRBV3-1 with TRBJ2-7; tentative D call: TRBD2 (6 bases). V was clipped by 4 bases and J by 2 bases, with 9 bases between them. This CDR3 comprises 13 residues. The germline gives CDR1 LGHDT, CDR2 YNNKEL (reference sequence).

There are a few counts of this clonotype. The chain combines TRBV5-4 with TRBJ1-1, with D hard to call. Trimming removed 4 bases at V and 1 base at J, with 8 bases between. The V gene's germline CDR1 is SGHNT and CDR2 YYREEE (reference sequence). CDR3 size: 13 residues. CDR3 region: CASSNFSNTEAFF. Written as DNA, the CDR3 is TGTGCCAGCAGCAATTTCTCGAACACTGAAGCTTTCTTT.

This clonotype has ten or more counts. The junction departs from the called germline gene at one end, perhaps through a read error. This chain joins TRBV29-1 and TRBJ2-7, with 12 bases matching TRBD2. Germline V lookup: CDR1 SQVTM, CDR2 ANQGSEA. The length of the CDR3 is 11 residues. For the CDR3, the DNA is TGCAGCGTTGAGCTAGCGGGGGGGATCCAGTTC. Its translation: CSVELAGGIQF.

This clonotype has a count of ten or more. The chain couples TRBV2 to TRBJ1-1; 9 bases map to TRBD1. V lost 7 bases and J lost 3; bases outside the gene matches: 6. This CDR3 has 14 amino acids. The germline gives CDR1 SNHLY, CDR2 FYNNEI. CDR3 amino acids: CASTRQGGDTEAFF. CDR3 nucleotide sequence: TGTGCCAGCACCAGACAGGGGGGTGACACTGAAGCTTTCTTT.

This clonotype was seen many times. The chain carries TRBV5-1 and TRBJ1-3; D call uncertain. Germline CDR1 and CDR2: SGHRS and YFSETQ. This CDR3 is built from 18 residues. With 2 bases removed from V and 0 bases from J, the gap between germline ends came to 18 bases. The CDR3 loop is CASSFPPDPFNSGNTIYF. The CDR3 nucleotides read TGCGCCAGCAGCTTCCCCCCAGATCCTTTTAACTCTGGAAACACCATATATTTT.

There are many counts of this clonotype. V is TRBV7-9 and J is TRBJ2-7; TRBD2 aligns across 9 bases. J was trimmed by 4 bases and V by 5 bases; bases with no gene match: 6. The CDR3 runs 14 residues. CDR1 and CDR2 from the germline V gene are SEHNR and FQNEAQ (reference sequence). In DNA, the CDR3 is TGTGCCAGCAGCCCCGGGACTAGCAGATACGAGCAGTACTTC. It is translated as CASSPGTSRYEQYF.

This clonotype was observed at least ten times. The chain recombines TRBV20-1 with TRBJ2-1, with TRBD2 matching over 10 bases. The germline gives CDR1 DFQATT, CDR2 SNEGSKA (reference sequence). The V and J ends lost 0 bases and 7 bases, in that order; junction bases with no gene match: 6. The CDR3 consists of 15 residues. The CDR3 loop is CSARDPSGGGNEQFF. CDR3 bases: TGCAGTGCTAGAGATCCTAGCGGGGGTGGGAATGAGCAGTTCTTC.

The J gene is TRBJ2-3, the V gene TRBV28, with D perhaps matching TRBD2 (6 bases). The CDR3 is made up of 17 amino acids. The V and J ends lost 0 bases and 4 bases respectively, with 17 bases between them. Germline-derived CDR1 and CDR2 are MDHEN and SYDVKM. This chain's CDR3 is CASSLWAGQIGSDTQYF. CDR3 sequence (DNA): TGTGCCAGCAGTTTATGGGCGGGGCAGATAGGGTCAGATACGCAGTATTTT.